Below, 3 T cell receptor beta chains from the same sample are listed, as sequenced in a study of response to subunit inactivated influenza vaccine. Each CDR3 protein gets one entry after TCRdb re-called the RT-PCR reads with MiXCR. The table has about 540,000 distinct CDR3 sequences, 20% to 25% seen once. The same specimen was also included in a second study, on T cells expressing NK-cell markers. That source reports: What made the TCR beta cDNA was 5'RACE template switching with UMIs.

The sample consisted of CD4+ T cells sorted from PBMCs, taken about 13 days after vaccination. These receptors all stem from a man aged 50 to 59 who received an inactivated influenza vaccine.

There are a few counts of this clonotype. The chain employs TRBV18 and TRBJ2-5, with TRBD1 matching over 8 bases. Per the germline V gene, CDR1 is KGHSH and CDR2 is LQKENI. The CDR3 runs to 16 residues. V trimming: 3 bases; J trimming: 4 bases; junction bases outside the gene matches: 10. The CDR3 DNA reads as TGTGCCAGCTCACCTCGACAGGGGCTCCCCAGAGAGACCCAGTACTTC. It yields the protein CASSPRQGLPRETQYF.

This clonotype was detected a few times. The chain is built from TRBV7-7 and TRBJ2-5, with 15 nucleotides matching TRBD2. In germline, CDR1 is SSHAT, CDR2 FNYEAQ (reference sequence). The CDR3 extends over 17 amino acids. With V trimmed by 5 bases and J by 2 bases, 6 bases remained unmatched. The CDR3: CASSPLGLAGGQETQYF. In DNA form, the CDR3 reads TGTGCCAGCAGCCCCTTGGGACTAGCGGGAGGTCAAGAGACCCAGTACTTC.

This clonotype has a handful of counts. The genes are TRBV7-3 and TRBJ2-7; D might be TRBD1 (5 bases). The CDR3 sequence is 13 residues long. Germline loops: CDR1 SGHTA, CDR2 FQGTGA. The V gene lost 0 bases and the J gene lost 6 bases, with 9 bases spanning the gap. In DNA, the CDR3 is TGTGCCAGCAGCTTAACCAGGGAAGGCGAGCAGTACTTC. It is translated as CASSLTREGEQYF.